This TCR beta chain was retrieved from a study of blood T cells in healthy people across ages. The sample holds a few counts of this clonotype. Sample-barcoded 5' priming and a J-beta primer mix drove a second PCR of roughly 7 to 11 cycles. TCRdb re-analysed the 5' RACE reads in MiXCR, keeping a single row per CDR3 protein. The sample includes 600,000 or so distinct CDR3 sequences, around 50% seen only once; the top ten take 20% to 25%. V shed 6 bases, J shed 6 bases, and the junction held 8 bases outside the gene matches. Germline lookup yields CDR1 MNHEY and CDR2 SVGAGI. CDR3 length equals 14 residues.

The rearrangement joins TRBV6-5 to TRBJ1-1, with 9 bases that match TRBD1. The sequence was collected from a man older than 75 in good health. Specimen: blood. The CDR3 protein is CASSPGQGRAEAFF. CDR3 bases: TGTGCCAGCAGCCCCGGACAGGGGCGGGCTGAAGCTTTCTTT.